This T cell receptor (beta chain) was identified during a study of T cells after posttransplantation cyclophosphamide. Clones were sequenced by immunoSEQ multiplex PCR, and TCRdb holds only the in-frame ones, with some missing. The sample has some 20,000 clones; 98% are singletons. Points from the study as a whole: TRB clonality was highly associated with recipient CMV seropositivity and reactivation.

V shed 4 bases, J shed 2 bases, and the junction held 3 bases outside the gene matches. The CDR3 length is 14 residues. CDR1 GTSNPN and CDR2 SVGIG come from the germline V gene (reference sequence). Cells defined as naive were viable CD3+CD4+ or CD3+CD8+ and CCR7+CD45RA+CD45RO-CD95-CD27+CD28+. On this clone itself: Its cognate antigen is unknown.

Material: naive CD4+ T cells sorted from PBMCs. The chain has TRBV30 and TRBJ2-7; 12 bases are a match to TRBD1. The source is a man in his forties in good health, CMV-negative, and a related stem cell transplant donor. CDR3 coding DNA: TGTGCCTGGACCCGGGACAGGGGGCCCTACGAGCAGTACTTC. Its translation is CAWTRDRGPYEQYF.